The rows below give T cell receptor beta chains drawn from one sample of a study of vaccination effects on CD4 cells after COVID-19. Here immunoSEQ multiplex PCR was the method, and the copy in TCRdb shows in-frame clones only, minus some. The sample holds more than 30,000 clones, under 85% seen once. What these receptors recognize is not known. The specimen comprised CD4+ T cells from PBMCs cultured without peptide, sampled before COVID-19 vaccination. All receptors come from a human donor who received a COVID-19 vaccine. Both conserved end residues are part of each CDR3. A D gene is named only where the DNA matches it firmly. The listing skips clone size in some rows; elsewhere it reads once, few, many or a size class.

>TRBV7-8|TRBJ1-4|14|.|TRBD1
CASANRGRNEKLFF
TGTGCCAGCGCCAACAGGGGGCGAAATGAAAAACTGTTTTTT
>TRBV5-1|TRBJ2-7|13|.|TRBD2
CASSFREGYEQYF
TGCGCCAGCAGCTTCAGGGAGGGGTACGAGCAGTACTTC
>TRBV5-8|TRBJ2-7|14|.|.
CASTLGLPTYEQYF
TGTGCCAGCACCCTAGGACTACCCACCTACGAGCAGTACTTC
>TRBV6-1|TRBJ2-2|15|.|.
CASSESAGSTGELFF
TGTGCCAGCAGTGAATCGGCAGGTAGCACCGGGGAGCTGTTTTTT
>TRBV6-6|TRBJ2-5|14|.|.
CASSSDLGGETQYF
TGTGCCAGCAGTAGTGACCTAGGGGGAGAGACCCAGTACTTC
>TRBV2|TRBJ1-1|15|.|.
CASSSGIRRNTEAFF
TGTGCCAGCAGTTCCGGGATAAGAAGGAACACTGAAGCTTTCTTT
>TRBV18|TRBJ1-1|13|few|.
CASSPELNTEAFF
TGTGCCAGCTCACCGGAGCTGAACACTGAAGCTTTCTTT
>TRBV19|TRBJ2-1|16|few|TRBD2
CASSTHGTSGRIEQFF
TGTGCCAGTAGTACACATGGGACTAGCGGGAGAATTGAGCAGTTCTTC
>TRBV3-1/TRBV3-2|TRBJ1-1|14|.|.
CASSRREGNTEAFF
TGTGCCAGCAGCCGGCGGGAGGGGAACACTGAAGCTTTCTTT
>TRBV28|TRBJ2-5|12|.|.
CASSVREETQYF
TGTGCCAGCAGCGTAAGGGAAGAGACCCAGTACTTC
>TRBV5-1|TRBJ1-1|15|.|TRBD1
CASGPGGTMNTEAFF
TGCGCCAGCGGGCCAGGGGGTACTATGAACACTGAAGCTTTCTTT
>TRBV19|TRBJ1-1|13|.|.
CASSIARNTEAFF
TGTGCCAGTAGTATAGCCAGGAACACTGAAGCTTTCTTT
>TRBV30|TRBJ1-5|13|.|.
CAWSVGGNQPQHF
TGTGCCTGGAGTGTAGGGGGGAATCAGCCCCAGCATTTT
>TRBV6-5|TRBJ1-4|15|.|.
CASSYSIRSNEKLFF
TGTGCCAGCAGTTACTCGATTAGGTCTAATGAAAAACTGTTTTTT
>TRBV29-1|TRBJ1-5|15|.|.
CSVEVGEQGSQPQHF
TGCAGCGTTGAGGTGGGTGAACAGGGTAGCCAGCCCCAGCATTTT
>TRBV4-1|TRBJ1-3|13|.|.
CASSLRVGNTIYF
TGCGCCAGCAGCCTCCGGGTGGGAAACACCATATATTTT
>TRBV5-1|TRBJ2-1|15|.|.
CASSLGEGSYNEQFF
TGCGCCAGCAGCTTAGGGGAAGGGTCCTACAATGAGCAGTTCTTC
>TRBV7-9|TRBJ2-1|19|.|TRBD2
CASSKPLAGTGGAYNEQFF
TGTGCCAGCAGCAAACCACTAGCGGGCACTGGAGGAGCCTACAATGAGCAGTTCTTC
>TRBV7-2|TRBJ1-1|12|.|TRBD1
CASSLRQGAAFF
TGTGCCAGCAGTCTCCGACAGGGGGCAGCTTTCTTT
>TRBV7-8|TRBJ1-1|12|.|.
CASSLDSPEAFF
TGTGCCAGCAGCCTGGACAGCCCTGAAGCTTTCTTT
>TRBV7-2|TRBJ2-1|15|.|.
CASSGGEFRYNEQFF
TGTGCCAGCAGCGGAGGGGAGTTTCGCTACAATGAGCAGTTCTTC
>TRBV2|TRBJ2-1|16|.|TRBD1
CASKKETGTVYNEQFF
TGTGCCAGCAAAAAAGAAACCGGGACAGTATACAATGAGCAGTTCTTC
>TRBV29-1|TRBJ1-1|14|.|TRBD1
CSVSGQARRTEAFF
TGCAGCGTTTCAGGACAGGCCAGGAGGACTGAAGCTTTCTTT
>TRBV28|TRBJ2-7|18|.|TRBD2
CASRYGTSGSPGSYEQYF
TGTGCCAGCAGATATGGGACTAGCGGGAGCCCAGGCTCCTACGAGCAGTACTTC
>TRBV5-4|TRBJ2-2|15|.|TRBD1
CASSLGTGNTGELFF
TGTGCCAGCAGCTTGGGGACAGGGAACACCGGGGAGCTGTTTTTT
>TRBV6-6|TRBJ2-3|13|.|.
CASSALSLGTQYF
TGTGCCAGCTCAGCGTTAAGTTTGGGTACGCAGTATTTT
>TRBV5-1|TRBJ1-2|14|.|.
CASSPGLKFYGYTF
TGCGCCAGCAGCCCCGGGCTCAAGTTCTATGGCTACACCTTC
>TRBV19|TRBJ2-2|17|.|.
CASSINMRPSTPGELFF
TGTGCCAGTAGTATTAATATGAGACCGTCAACCCCCGGGGAGCTGTTTTTT
>TRBV6-5|TRBJ2-2|14|few|.
CASRLSPNTGELFF
TGTGCCAGCAGATTGAGTCCGAACACCGGGGAGCTGTTTTTT
>TRBV7-9|TRBJ2-1|14|.|TRBD2
CASIPSGSGGEQFF
TGTGCCAGCATCCCTAGCGGGAGCGGAGGTGAGCAGTTCTTC
>TRBV5-1|TRBJ1-6|15|.|.
CASSLRAGNNSPLHF
TGCGCCAGCAGCTTGAGGGCAGGCAATAATTCACCCCTCCACTTT
>TRBV5-1|TRBJ2-4|14|medium-sized|.
CASSLGTGKNIQYF
TGCGCCAGCAGCTTGGGTACAGGAAAAAACATTCAGTACTTC
>TRBV29-1|TRBJ2-4|16|.|TRBD2
CSVERASGSGGDIQYF
TGCAGCGTTGAGAGGGCTAGCGGGAGTGGAGGGGACATTCAGTACTTC
>TRBV5-1|TRBJ1-1|14|.|.
CASSWDGMNTEAFF
TGCGCCAGCAGCTGGGACGGGATGAACACTGAAGCTTTCTTT
>TRBV9|TRBJ1-3|15|.|.
CASSVGGVSGNTIYF
TGTGCCAGCAGCGTAGGAGGCGTCTCTGGAAACACCATATATTTT
>TRBV30|TRBJ2-3|15|.|TRBD2
CAWSKASGGTDTQYF
TGTGCCTGGAGTAAGGCTAGCGGTGGCACAGATACGCAGTATTTT
>TRBV2|TRBJ2-7|15|.|TRBD1
CASSGLGQGFDEQYF
TGTGCCAGCAGTGGACTGGGACAGGGTTTTGACGAGCAGTACTTC
>TRBV3-1/TRBV3-2|TRBJ2-3|16|.|TRBD2
CASSPTSGGALDTQYF
TGTGCCAGCAGCCCCACTAGCGGGGGGGCTTTAGATACGCAGTATTTT
>TRBV18|TRBJ2-5|16|.|TRBD1
CASSLMDTGTDGAQYF
TGTGCCAGCTCACTCATGGATACCGGGACAGATGGGGCCCAGTACTTC
>TRBV25-1|TRBJ1-6|15|.|.
CASSESVRANSPLHF
TGTGCCAGCAGTGAATCTGTGCGGGCCAATTCACCCCTCCACTTT
>TRBV11-1|TRBJ1-1|13|.|.
CASSLVGRAEAFF
TGTGCCAGCAGCCTTGTAGGACGGGCTGAAGCTTTCTTT
>TRBV6-1|TRBJ1-3|17|.|.
CASSDLGRSLSGNTIYF
TGTGCCAGCAGTGACCTTGGCAGGAGCCTCTCTGGAAACACCATATATTTT
>TRBV5-6|TRBJ2-2|14|.|.
CASSLARNTGELFF
TGTGCCAGCAGCTTAGCCAGGAACACCGGGGAGCTGTTTTTT
>TRBV11-2|TRBJ1-6|13|few|.
CASSQGRGSPLHF
TGTGCCAGCTCCCAGGGGAGGGGCTCACCCCTCCACTTT
>TRBV12-3/TRBV12-4|TRBJ1-1|13|once|.
CASAGAGRTEAFF
TGTGCCAGCGCAGGGGCGGGAAGGACTGAAGCTTTCTTT
>TRBV11-1|TRBJ2-2|14|.|.
CASRPDTNTGELFF
TGTGCCAGCAGACCAGACACGAACACCGGGGAGCTGTTTTTT